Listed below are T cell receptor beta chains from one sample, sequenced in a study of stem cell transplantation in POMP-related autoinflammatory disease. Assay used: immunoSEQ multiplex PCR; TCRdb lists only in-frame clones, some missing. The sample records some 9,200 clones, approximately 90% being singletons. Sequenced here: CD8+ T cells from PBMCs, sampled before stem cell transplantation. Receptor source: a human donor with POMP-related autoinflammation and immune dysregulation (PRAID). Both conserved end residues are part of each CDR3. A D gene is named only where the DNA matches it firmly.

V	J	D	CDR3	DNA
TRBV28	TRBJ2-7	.	CASSLSSYEQYF	TGTGCCAGCAGCCTTAGCTCCTACGAGCAGTACTTC
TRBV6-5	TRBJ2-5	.	CASSYGRTGTQYF	TGTGCCAGCAGTTACGGCCGAACGGGGACCCAGTACTTC
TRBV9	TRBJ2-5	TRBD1	CASSVGTGEETQYF	TGTGCCAGCAGCGTAGGGACAGGGGAAGAGACCCAGTACTTC
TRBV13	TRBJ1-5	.	CTSSLQGQPQHF	TGTACCAGCAGCTTACAGGGTCAGCCCCAGCATTTT
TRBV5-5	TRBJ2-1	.	CASSSLPRASNNEQFF	TGTGCCAGCAGCTCCCTACCCAGGGCTTCCAACAATGAGCAGTTCTTC
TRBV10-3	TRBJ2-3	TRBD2	CAIRMTSGLSTDTQYF	TGTGCCATCAGGATGACTAGCGGACTTAGCACAGATACGCAGTATTTT
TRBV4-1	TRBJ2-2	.	CASSQVGLNTGELFF	TGCGCCAGCAGCCAGGTGGGGCTAAACACCGGGGAGCTGTTTTTT
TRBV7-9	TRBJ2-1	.	CASSGTDRWRGFF	TGTGCCAGCAGCGGTACTGACAGGTGGAGGGGGTTCTTC
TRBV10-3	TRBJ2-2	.	CAINSDTRGTGELFF	TGTGCCATCAACTCTGACACCCGAGGCACCGGGGAGCTGTTTTTT
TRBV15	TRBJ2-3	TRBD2	CATSRDRGVRDTQYF	TGTGCCACCAGCAGAGATCGGGGGGTTAGAGATACGCAGTATTTT
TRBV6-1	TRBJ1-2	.	CASRDLPYTF	TGTGCCAGCAGGGACCTACCTTACACCTTC
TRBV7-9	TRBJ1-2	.	CASSFGMGYGYTF	TGTGCCAGCAGCTTCGGTATGGGGTATGGCTACACCTTC
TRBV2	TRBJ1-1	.	CASSDSMGGGTEAFF	TGTGCCAGCAGTGATTCGATGGGAGGGGGCACTGAAGCTTTCTTT
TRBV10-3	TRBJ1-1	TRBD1	CASTGGTEAFF	TGTGCCAGCACAGGGGGCACTGAAGCTTTCTTT
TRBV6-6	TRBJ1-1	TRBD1	CASSGDRGEAFF	TGTGCCAGCAGTGGGGACAGAGGTGAAGCTTTCTTT
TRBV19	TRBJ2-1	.	CASRNTYRAPTQFF	TGTGCCAGTAGGAATACGTATCGGGCCCCTACCCAGTTCTTC